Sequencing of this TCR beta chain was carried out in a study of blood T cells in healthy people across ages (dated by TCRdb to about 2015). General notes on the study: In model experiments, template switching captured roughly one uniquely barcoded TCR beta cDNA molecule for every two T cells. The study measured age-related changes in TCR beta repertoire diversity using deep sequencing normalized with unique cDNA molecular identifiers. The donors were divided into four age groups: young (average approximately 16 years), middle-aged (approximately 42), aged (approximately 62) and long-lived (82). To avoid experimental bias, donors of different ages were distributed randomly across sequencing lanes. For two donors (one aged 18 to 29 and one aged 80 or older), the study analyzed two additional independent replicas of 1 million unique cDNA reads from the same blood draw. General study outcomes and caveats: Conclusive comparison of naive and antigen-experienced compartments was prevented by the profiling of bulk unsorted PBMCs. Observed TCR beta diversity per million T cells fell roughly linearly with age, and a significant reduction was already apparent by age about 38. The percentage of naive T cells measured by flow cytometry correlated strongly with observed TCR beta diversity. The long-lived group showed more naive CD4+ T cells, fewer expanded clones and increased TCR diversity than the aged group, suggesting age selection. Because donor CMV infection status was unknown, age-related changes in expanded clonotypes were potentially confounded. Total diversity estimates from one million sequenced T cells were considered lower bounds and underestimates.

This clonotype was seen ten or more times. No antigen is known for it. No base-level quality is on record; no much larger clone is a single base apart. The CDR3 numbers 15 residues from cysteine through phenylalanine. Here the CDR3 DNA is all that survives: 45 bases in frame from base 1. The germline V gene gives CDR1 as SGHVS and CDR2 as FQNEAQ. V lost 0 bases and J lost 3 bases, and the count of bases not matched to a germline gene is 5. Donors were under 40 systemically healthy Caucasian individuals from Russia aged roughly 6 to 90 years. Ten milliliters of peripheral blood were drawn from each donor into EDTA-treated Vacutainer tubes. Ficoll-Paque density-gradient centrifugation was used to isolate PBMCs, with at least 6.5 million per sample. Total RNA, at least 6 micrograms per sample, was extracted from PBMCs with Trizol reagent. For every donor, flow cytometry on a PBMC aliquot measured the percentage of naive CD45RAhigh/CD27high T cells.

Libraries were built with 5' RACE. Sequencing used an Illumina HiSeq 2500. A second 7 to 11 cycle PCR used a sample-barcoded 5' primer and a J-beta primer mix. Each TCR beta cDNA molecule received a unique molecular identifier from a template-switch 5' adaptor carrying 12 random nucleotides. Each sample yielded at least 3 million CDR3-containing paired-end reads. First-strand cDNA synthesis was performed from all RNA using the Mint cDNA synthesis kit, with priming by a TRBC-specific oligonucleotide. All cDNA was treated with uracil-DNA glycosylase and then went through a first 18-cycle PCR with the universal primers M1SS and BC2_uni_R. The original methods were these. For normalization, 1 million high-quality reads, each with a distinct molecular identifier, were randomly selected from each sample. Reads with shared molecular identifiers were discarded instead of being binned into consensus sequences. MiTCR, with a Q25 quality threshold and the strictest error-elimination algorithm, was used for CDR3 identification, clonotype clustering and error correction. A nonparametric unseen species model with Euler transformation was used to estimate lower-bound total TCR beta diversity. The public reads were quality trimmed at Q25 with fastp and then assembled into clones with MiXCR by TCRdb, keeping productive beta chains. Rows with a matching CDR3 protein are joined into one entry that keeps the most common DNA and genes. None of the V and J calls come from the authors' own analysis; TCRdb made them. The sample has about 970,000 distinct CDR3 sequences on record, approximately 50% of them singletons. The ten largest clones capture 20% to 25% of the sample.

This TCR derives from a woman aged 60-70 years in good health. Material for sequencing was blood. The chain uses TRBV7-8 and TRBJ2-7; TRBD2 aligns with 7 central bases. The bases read TGTGCCAGCAGCTTAGCTGGGGGGGAGATCTACGAGCAGTACTTC. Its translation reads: CASSLAGGEIYEQYF. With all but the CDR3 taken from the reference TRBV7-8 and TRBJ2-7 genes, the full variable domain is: GAGVSQSPRYKVAKRGQDVALRCDPISGHVSLFWYQQALGQGPEFLTYFQNEAQLDKSGLPSDRFFAERPEGSVSTLKIQRTQQEDSAVYLCASSLAGGEIYEQYFGPGTRLTVT.